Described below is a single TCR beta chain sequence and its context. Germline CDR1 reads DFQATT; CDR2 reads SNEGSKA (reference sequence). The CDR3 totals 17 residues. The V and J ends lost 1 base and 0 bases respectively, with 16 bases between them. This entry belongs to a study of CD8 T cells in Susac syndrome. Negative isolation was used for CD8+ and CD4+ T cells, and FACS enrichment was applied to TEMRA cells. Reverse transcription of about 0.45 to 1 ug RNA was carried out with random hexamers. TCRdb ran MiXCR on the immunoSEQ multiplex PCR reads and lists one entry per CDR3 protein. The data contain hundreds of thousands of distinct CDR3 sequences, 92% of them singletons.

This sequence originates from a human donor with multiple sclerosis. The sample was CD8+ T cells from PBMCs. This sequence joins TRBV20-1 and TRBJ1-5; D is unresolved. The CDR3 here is CSARVLGFPYSNQPQHF. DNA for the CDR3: TGCAGTGCTAGAGTTTTGGGGTTCCCATATAGCAATCAGCCCCAGCATTTT.